This T cell receptor beta chain was recovered during a study of T cell responses to AZD1222 COVID-19 vaccine. The sample holds one count of this clone. Germline CDR1 is KGHSH and CDR2 is LQKENI. The CDR3 contains 14 residues. Trimming took off 1 base at V and 1 base at J, with 7 bases between the two ends. Produced via immunoSEQ multiplex PCR; TCRdb's table is partial and in-frame only. In the table there are 150,000 or so clones, about 89% of which are singletons. The starting material was peripheral blood, obtained on day 0 of AZD1222 vaccination. This rearrangement joins TRBV18 to TRBJ1-1; D gene unclear. The receptor comes from an adult in good health. In nucleotides, the CDR3 is TGTGCCAGCTCACCACGGAGTTCGAACACTGAAGCTTTCTTT. Translation gives CASSPRSSNTEAFF.